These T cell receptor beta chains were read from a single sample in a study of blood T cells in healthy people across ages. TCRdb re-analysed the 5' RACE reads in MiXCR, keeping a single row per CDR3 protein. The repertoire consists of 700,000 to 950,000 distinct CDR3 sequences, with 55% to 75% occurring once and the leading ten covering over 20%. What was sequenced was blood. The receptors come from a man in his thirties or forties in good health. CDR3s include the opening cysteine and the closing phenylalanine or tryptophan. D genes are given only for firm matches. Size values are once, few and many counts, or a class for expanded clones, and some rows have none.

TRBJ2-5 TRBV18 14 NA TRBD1 CASSPPDRQETQYF TGTGCCAGCTCACCACCGGACAGGCAAGAGACCCAGTACTTC
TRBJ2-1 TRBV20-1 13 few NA CSAPIPIHNEQFF TGCAGTGCCCCTATTCCAATCCACAATGAGCAGTTCTTC
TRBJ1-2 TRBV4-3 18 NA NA CASSQEGRNPRGWSGYTF TGCGCCAGCAGCCAAGAAGGAAGGAACCCCCGGGGATGGAGTGGCTACACCTTC
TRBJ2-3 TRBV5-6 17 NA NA CASSSTGLRISTDTQYF TGTGCCAGCAGCTCCACGGGATTGAGGATTAGCACAGATACGCAGTATTTT
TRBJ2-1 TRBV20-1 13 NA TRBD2 CSAIGRPYNEQFF TGCAGTGCGATCGGGAGGCCCTACAATGAGCAGTTCTTC
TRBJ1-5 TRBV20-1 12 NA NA CSAVPSGQPQHF TGCAGTGCCGTACCTTCCGGTCAGCCCCAGCATTTT
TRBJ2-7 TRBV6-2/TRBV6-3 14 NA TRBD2 CASTDSGLSDEQYF TGTGCCAGCACCGATAGCGGGTTATCGGACGAGCAGTACTTC
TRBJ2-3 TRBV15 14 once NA CATNGGPSTDTQYF TGTGCCACTAACGGGGGTCCTAGCACAGATACGCAGTATTTT
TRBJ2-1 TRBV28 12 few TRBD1 CASSRQGWEQFF TGTGCCAGCAGCCGACAGGGTTGGGAGCAGTTCTTC
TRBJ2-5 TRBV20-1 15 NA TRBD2 CSAMGTSGTQETQYF TGCAGTGCTATGGGGACTAGCGGCACCCAAGAGACCCAGTACTTC
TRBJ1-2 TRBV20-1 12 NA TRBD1 CSAGDSNYGYTF TGCAGTGCAGGGGACAGCAACTATGGCTACACCTTC
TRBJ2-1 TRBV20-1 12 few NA CSAPRVPDEQFF TGCAGTGCTCCCCGAGTACCGGATGAGCAGTTCTTC
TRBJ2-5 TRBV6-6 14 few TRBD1 CASRGQVYQETQYF TGTGCCAGCAGAGGACAGGTGTACCAAGAGACCCAGTACTTC
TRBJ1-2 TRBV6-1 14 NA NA CASSEQSTNYGYTF TGTGCCAGCAGTGAACAGAGCACTAACTATGGCTACACCTTC
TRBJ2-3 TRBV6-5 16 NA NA CASSYSAGSVTDTQYF TGTGCCAGCAGTTACTCGGCAGGGAGCGTCACAGATACGCAGTATTTT
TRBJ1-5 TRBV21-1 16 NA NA CASSKSPGRVRRPQHF TGTGCCAGCAGCAAAAGCCCTGGCAGGGTTAGACGGCCCCAGCATTTT
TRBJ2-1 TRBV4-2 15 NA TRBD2 CASSQLGSGSYEQFF TGTGCCAGCAGCCAACTAGGTAGCGGGTCCTACGAGCAGTTCTTC
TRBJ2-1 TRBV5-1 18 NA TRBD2 CASSLGLALTPVLNEQFF TGCGCCAGCAGCTTGGGACTAGCTCTGACCCCGGTCCTCAATGAGCAGTTCTTC
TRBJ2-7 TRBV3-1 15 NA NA CASSQDRAGAYEQYF TGTGCCAGCAGCCAAGATAGGGCAGGGGCCTACGAGCAGTACTTC
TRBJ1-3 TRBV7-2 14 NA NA CASSPGLTGNTIYF TGTGCCAGCAGCCCAGGGCTGACTGGAAACACCATATATTTT
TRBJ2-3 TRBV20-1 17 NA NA CSASPKGRRTLWDTQYF TGCAGTGCTAGCCCCAAGGGGAGGCGGACACTATGGGATACGCAGTATTTT
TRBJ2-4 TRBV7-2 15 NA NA CASSSPGTVKNIQYF TGTGCCAGCAGCTCCCCAGGGACGGTCAAAAACATTCAGTACTTC
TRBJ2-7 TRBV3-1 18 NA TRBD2 CASSQDWQGLAGGDEQYF TGTGCCAGCAGCCAAGACTGGCAGGGACTAGCGGGGGGTGACGAGCAGTACTTC
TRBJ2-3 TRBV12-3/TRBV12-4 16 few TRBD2 CASSLYGGGVTDTQYF TGTGCCAGCAGTTTATATGGCGGGGGGGTCACAGATACGCAGTATTTT